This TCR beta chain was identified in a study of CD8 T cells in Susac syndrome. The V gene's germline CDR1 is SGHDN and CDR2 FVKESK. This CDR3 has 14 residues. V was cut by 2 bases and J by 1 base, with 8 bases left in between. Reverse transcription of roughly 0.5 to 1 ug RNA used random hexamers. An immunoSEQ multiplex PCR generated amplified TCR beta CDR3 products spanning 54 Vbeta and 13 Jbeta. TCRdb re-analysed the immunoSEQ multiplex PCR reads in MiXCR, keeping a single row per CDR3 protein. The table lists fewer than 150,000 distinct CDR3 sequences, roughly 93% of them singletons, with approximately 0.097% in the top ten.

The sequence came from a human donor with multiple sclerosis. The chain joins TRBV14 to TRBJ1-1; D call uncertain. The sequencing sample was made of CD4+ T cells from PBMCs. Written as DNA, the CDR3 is TGTGCCAGCAGCCAACAGGTGGGGAACACTGAAGCTTTCTTT. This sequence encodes CASSQQVGNTEAFF.